These T cell receptor beta chains were read from a single sample in a study of T-cell reconstitution after alpha-beta-depleted transplantation in children. TCRdb reprocessed the PCR reads via MiXCR and lists one record per CDR3 protein. Among hundreds of thousands of distinct CDR3 sequences, 9.5% to 13% were seen once, and the ten largest hold about 25%. The sample was peripheral blood, taken 180 days after TCRalphabeta/CD19-depleted stem cell transplant. Receptors originate from a male patient aged 2 to 10 who had a stem cell transplant for chronic granulomatous disease, so the T cells may come from the graft donor. CDR3s include the opening cysteine and the closing phenylalanine or tryptophan. Fields, in order: D gene, CDR3 length, clone size, V gene, J gene, CDR3 DNA, CDR3 protein. D genes are given only for firm matches. For some rows the clone size is stated as once, few or many, or as a class when expanded; others skip it.

d_call: TRBD2
cdr3_length: 19
clone_size: many
v_call: TRBV12-5
j_call: TRBJ2-1
cdr3_nt: TGTGCTAGTGGTTTGGTAATTGGTGGGACTAGCGGCCATTACAATGAGCAGTTCTTC
cdr3_aa: CASGLVIGGTSGHYNEQFF

d_call: .
cdr3_length: 16
clone_size: few
v_call: TRBV5-8
j_call: TRBJ1-1
cdr3_nt: TGTGCCAGCAGCAAAGGGACGAGCCCCTTGAACACTGAAGCTTTCTTT
cdr3_aa: CASSKGTSPLNTEAFF

d_call: .
cdr3_length: 12
clone_size: .
v_call: TRBV29-1
j_call: TRBJ2-7
cdr3_nt: TGCAGCGCCTGGGGGAACTCCTACGAGCAGTACTTC
cdr3_aa: CSAWGNSYEQYF

d_call: .
cdr3_length: 15
clone_size: many
v_call: TRBV7-8
j_call: TRBJ1-1
cdr3_nt: TGTGCCAGCAGAAGGGGCCGCACGGTGAACACTGAAGCTTTCTTT
cdr3_aa: CASRRGRTVNTEAFF

d_call: TRBD1
cdr3_length: 13
clone_size: many
v_call: TRBV5-1
j_call: TRBJ2-7
cdr3_nt: TGCGCCAGCAGCTTAACAGGGGGCCCCGAGCAGTACTTC
cdr3_aa: CASSLTGGPEQYF

d_call: .
cdr3_length: 13
clone_size: many
v_call: TRBV5-1
j_call: TRBJ2-1
cdr3_nt: TGCGCCAGCAGCTTGGACCTGACAAATGAGCAGTTCTTC
cdr3_aa: CASSLDLTNEQFF

d_call: .
cdr3_length: 12
clone_size: .
v_call: TRBV19
j_call: TRBJ1-2
cdr3_nt: TGTGCCAGTAAAGAGGGGGGCTATGGCTACACCTTC
cdr3_aa: CASKEGGYGYTF

d_call: TRBD2
cdr3_length: 17
clone_size: many
v_call: TRBV5-1
j_call: TRBJ2-1
cdr3_nt: TGCGCCAGCAGCCTGAATAGCGGGAGAGTCTCCTACAATGAGCAGTTCTTC
cdr3_aa: CASSLNSGRVSYNEQFF

d_call: TRBD2
cdr3_length: 17
clone_size: many
v_call: TRBV28
j_call: TRBJ2-3
cdr3_nt: TGTGCCAGCAGTCTGGCGGGAGCGGGAGCCCCCACAGATACGCAGTATTTT
cdr3_aa: CASSLAGAGAPTDTQYF

d_call: .
cdr3_length: 13
clone_size: many
v_call: TRBV6-1
j_call: TRBJ1-2
cdr3_nt: TGTGCCAGCAGGGAGGCAGGGAACTATGGCTACACCTTC
cdr3_aa: CASREAGNYGYTF

d_call: .
cdr3_length: 15
clone_size: many
v_call: TRBV5-1
j_call: TRBJ2-3
cdr3_nt: TGCGCCAGCAGCTTGGAGCAGCCAAGCACAGATACGCAGTATTTT
cdr3_aa: CASSLEQPSTDTQYF

d_call: TRBD1
cdr3_length: 18
clone_size: many
v_call: TRBV19
j_call: TRBJ1-5
cdr3_nt: TGTGCCAGTAGTATGGTCTGGACAGGGAAGGGCAGGGATCAGCCCCAGCATTTT
cdr3_aa: CASSMVWTGKGRDQPQHF

d_call: TRBD2
cdr3_length: 17
clone_size: many
v_call: TRBV5-1
j_call: TRBJ2-1
cdr3_nt: TGCGCCAGCAGCTTGGGTGGCGGGAGGCTCTCCTACAATGAGCAGTTCTTC
cdr3_aa: CASSLGGGRLSYNEQFF

d_call: .
cdr3_length: 11
clone_size: many
v_call: TRBV29-1
j_call: TRBJ1-1
cdr3_nt: TGCAGCGTTACGAGGGCAGATGAAGCTTTCTTT
cdr3_aa: CSVTRADEAFF

d_call: .
cdr3_length: 13
clone_size: .
v_call: TRBV12-3/TRBV12-4
j_call: TRBJ1-5
cdr3_nt: TGTGCCAGCAGTTTGACAAGAAATCAGCCCCAGCATTTT
cdr3_aa: CASSLTRNQPQHF

d_call: .
cdr3_length: 17
clone_size: many
v_call: TRBV11-2
j_call: TRBJ1-5
cdr3_nt: TGTGCCAGCAGCTCGGAGCCCGGGACATTGAGGGGTCAGCCCCAGCATTTT
cdr3_aa: CASSSEPGTLRGQPQHF

d_call: TRBD2
cdr3_length: 17
clone_size: many
v_call: TRBV10-2
j_call: TRBJ2-2
cdr3_nt: TGCGCCAGCAGTCCCAGCGGGGGGCGTCTTACCACCGGGGAGCTGTTTTTT
cdr3_aa: CASSPSGGRLTTGELFF

d_call: .
cdr3_length: 16
clone_size: many
v_call: TRBV21-1
j_call: TRBJ2-7
cdr3_nt: TGTGCCAGCAGCAAAGAAACCCTAGCGGAGGGCTACGAGCAGTACTTC
cdr3_aa: CASSKETLAEGYEQYF

d_call: .
cdr3_length: 15
clone_size: many
v_call: TRBV3-1
j_call: TRBJ2-5
cdr3_nt: TGTGCCAGCAGCCAACAATCGACCCGACCCAAGACCCAGTACTTC
cdr3_aa: CASSQQSTRPKTQYF

d_call: .
cdr3_length: 12
clone_size: many
v_call: TRBV11-2
j_call: TRBJ1-2
cdr3_nt: TGTGCCAGCAGCTTAGGACCGGATGGCTACACCTTC
cdr3_aa: CASSLGPDGYTF

d_call: TRBD2
cdr3_length: 15
clone_size: many
v_call: TRBV15
j_call: TRBJ2-3
cdr3_nt: TGTGCCACCAGCGGACTGCTCGGGAGGGCAGATACGCAGTATTTT
cdr3_aa: CATSGLLGRADTQYF

d_call: .
cdr3_length: 14
clone_size: many
v_call: TRBV5-4
j_call: TRBJ2-7
cdr3_nt: TGTGCCAGCAGCCTATTAAGTAGGGACTACGAGCAGTACTTC
cdr3_aa: CASSLLSRDYEQYF

d_call: .
cdr3_length: 14
clone_size: many
v_call: TRBV10-3
j_call: TRBJ1-4
cdr3_nt: TGTGCCATCACCAGGGGCGCGGGGAATGAAAAACTGTTTTTT
cdr3_aa: CAITRGAGNEKLFF

d_call: TRBD1
cdr3_length: 12
clone_size: many
v_call: TRBV20-1
j_call: TRBJ2-7
cdr3_nt: TGCAGTGCATACCCGGGACAGCTCGAGCAGTACTTC
cdr3_aa: CSAYPGQLEQYF

d_call: .
cdr3_length: 14
clone_size: .
v_call: TRBV30
j_call: TRBJ2-1
cdr3_nt: TGTGCCTGGAGTCCCGCTGGCAGGAAAAATGAGCAGTTCTTC
cdr3_aa: CAWSPAGRKNEQFF

d_call: TRBD1
cdr3_length: 11
clone_size: many
v_call: TRBV28
j_call: TRBJ2-7
cdr3_nt: TGTGCCAGCAGTCGACCGGGACAGGGCTACTTC
cdr3_aa: CASSRPGQGYF

d_call: TRBD1
cdr3_length: 14
clone_size: many
v_call: TRBV20-1
j_call: TRBJ2-1
cdr3_nt: TGCAGTGCTGAGGGGGACAGGGGGTACAATGAGCAGTTCTTC
cdr3_aa: CSAEGDRGYNEQFF

d_call: TRBD1
cdr3_length: 18
clone_size: once
v_call: TRBV19
j_call: TRBJ2-1
cdr3_nt: TGTGCCAGCCACTTGGGACAGGGGTTGACGGGTCCCTACAATGAGCAGTCCTTC
cdr3_aa: CASHLGQGLTGPYNEQSF

d_call: .
cdr3_length: 17
clone_size: many
v_call: TRBV9
j_call: TRBJ1-5
cdr3_nt: TGTGCCAGCAGCTCCAGACGTCAGGGACGAGGCAATCAGCCCCAGCATTTT
cdr3_aa: CASSSRRQGRGNQPQHF

d_call: TRBD2
cdr3_length: 15
clone_size: many
v_call: TRBV27
j_call: TRBJ2-7
cdr3_nt: TGTGCCAGCAGTTTATCCGTAGCGGGATACCACGAGCAGTACTTC
cdr3_aa: CASSLSVAGYHEQYF

d_call: .
cdr3_length: 13
clone_size: many
v_call: TRBV7-9
j_call: TRBJ1-2
cdr3_nt: TGTGCCAGCAACTCACAGGGCGACTATGGCTACACCTTC
cdr3_aa: CASNSQGDYGYTF

d_call: .
cdr3_length: 14
clone_size: many
v_call: TRBV7-2
j_call: TRBJ2-1
cdr3_nt: TGTGCCAGCAGCTTAAGGAATGGTGGGGATGAGCAGTTCTTC
cdr3_aa: CASSLRNGGDEQFF

d_call: TRBD1
cdr3_length: 19
clone_size: many
v_call: TRBV14
j_call: TRBJ2-7
cdr3_nt: TGTGCCAGCAGCCAAGATCCCCTAGCGAGACAGGGGAACCTCCTCGAGCAGTACTTC
cdr3_aa: CASSQDPLARQGNLLEQYF

d_call: TRBD2
cdr3_length: 15
clone_size: .
v_call: TRBV13
j_call: TRBJ2-1
cdr3_nt: TGTGCCAGCAGCTTAGTAGCGGGAGCGAATAGTGAGCAGTTCTTC
cdr3_aa: CASSLVAGANSEQFF

d_call: .
cdr3_length: 17
clone_size: many
v_call: TRBV11-3
j_call: TRBJ2-2
cdr3_nt: TGTGCCAGCAGCTTAGATCGTGTCTCCGGGGTCACCGGGGAGCTGTTTTTT
cdr3_aa: CASSLDRVSGVTGELFF

d_call: TRBD2
cdr3_length: 14
clone_size: many
v_call: TRBV9
j_call: TRBJ2-7
cdr3_nt: TGTGCCAGCAGCGTAGAGTCGGGGGGATACGAGCAGTACTTC
cdr3_aa: CASSVESGGYEQYF

d_call: .
cdr3_length: 15
clone_size: many
v_call: TRBV7-2
j_call: TRBJ2-3
cdr3_nt: TGTGCCAGCAGCTTAGACGGGACTAGCACAGATACGCAGTATTTT
cdr3_aa: CASSLDGTSTDTQYF

d_call: .
cdr3_length: 11
clone_size: many
v_call: TRBV27
j_call: TRBJ1-2
cdr3_nt: TGTGCCAGCAGGCTGTTGGGTGGCTACACCTTC
cdr3_aa: CASRLLGGYTF

d_call: .
cdr3_length: 14
clone_size: many
v_call: TRBV12-3/TRBV12-4
j_call: TRBJ2-7
cdr3_nt: TGTGCCAGCAGTTTTGGAGGGAGGCTCTACGAGCAGTACTTC
cdr3_aa: CASSFGGRLYEQYF

d_call: .
cdr3_length: 15
clone_size: many
v_call: TRBV5-1
j_call: TRBJ2-3
cdr3_nt: TGCGCCAGCAGCTTGGAAGGGGGACCCACAGATACGCAGTATTTT
cdr3_aa: CASSLEGGPTDTQYF

d_call: .
cdr3_length: 15
clone_size: many
v_call: TRBV20-1
j_call: TRBJ2-1
cdr3_nt: TGCAGTGCTAGAGATCACGCGGGGGCTTGGGATGAGCAGTTCTTC
cdr3_aa: CSARDHAGAWDEQFF

d_call: TRBD2
cdr3_length: 15
clone_size: .
v_call: TRBV11-3
j_call: TRBJ2-1
cdr3_nt: TGTGCCAGCAGCTTAGCGGGAGGCGGCCTAAATGAGCAGTTCTTC
cdr3_aa: CASSLAGGGLNEQFF

d_call: TRBD2
cdr3_length: 14
clone_size: many
v_call: TRBV12-3/TRBV12-4
j_call: TRBJ2-2
cdr3_nt: TGTGCCAGCAGTTACGGCGGGAGGACCGGGGAGCTGTTTTTT
cdr3_aa: CASSYGGRTGELFF

d_call: TRBD2
cdr3_length: 19
clone_size: many
v_call: TRBV11-2
j_call: TRBJ2-7
cdr3_nt: TGTGCCAGCAGCTTGACTAGCGGGGGGGCGGTCCGAGGGCGTTACGAGCAGTACTTC
cdr3_aa: CASSLTSGGAVRGRYEQYF

d_call: .
cdr3_length: 16
clone_size: many
v_call: TRBV5-8
j_call: TRBJ1-5
cdr3_nt: TGTGCCAGCAGCTTGTCCCAGGCGGCGCCCAATCAGCCCCAGCATTTT
cdr3_aa: CASSLSQAAPNQPQHF

d_call: .
cdr3_length: 14
clone_size: .
v_call: TRBV4-2
j_call: TRBJ2-7
cdr3_nt: TGTGCCAGGGGCTCCGGGCCCCGTTGGTACGAGCAGTACTTC
cdr3_aa: CARGSGPRWYEQYF

d_call: TRBD1
cdr3_length: 17
clone_size: many
v_call: TRBV4-1
j_call: TRBJ2-1
cdr3_nt: TGCGCCAGCAGCCAAGATAATGGACAGGTCTCCTACAATGAGCAGTTCTTC
cdr3_aa: CASSQDNGQVSYNEQFF

d_call: .
cdr3_length: 15
clone_size: many
v_call: TRBV29-1
j_call: TRBJ1-1
cdr3_nt: TGCAGCGTTGAAAATGGTGGTCAGGGAAGCACTGAAGCTTTCTTT
cdr3_aa: CSVENGGQGSTEAFF